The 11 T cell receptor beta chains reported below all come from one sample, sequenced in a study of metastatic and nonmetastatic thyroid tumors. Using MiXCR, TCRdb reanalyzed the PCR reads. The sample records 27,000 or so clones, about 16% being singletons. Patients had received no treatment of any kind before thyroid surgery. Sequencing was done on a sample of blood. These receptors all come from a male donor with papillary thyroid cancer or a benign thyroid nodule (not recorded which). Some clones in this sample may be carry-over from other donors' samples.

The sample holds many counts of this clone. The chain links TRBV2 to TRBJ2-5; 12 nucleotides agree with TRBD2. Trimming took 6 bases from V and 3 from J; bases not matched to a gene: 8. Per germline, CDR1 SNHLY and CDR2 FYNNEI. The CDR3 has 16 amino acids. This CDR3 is CASRTLAGGLEETQYF. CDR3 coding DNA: TGTGCCAGCAGGACCCTAGCGGGGGGGCTTGAAGAGACCCAGTACTTC.

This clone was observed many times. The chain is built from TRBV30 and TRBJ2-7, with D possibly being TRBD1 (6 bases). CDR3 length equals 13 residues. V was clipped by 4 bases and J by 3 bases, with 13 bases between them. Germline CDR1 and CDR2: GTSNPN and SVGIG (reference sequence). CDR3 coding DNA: TGTGCCTGGACTCAAATGGACAGCTACGAGCAGTACTTC. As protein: CAWTQMDSYEQYF.

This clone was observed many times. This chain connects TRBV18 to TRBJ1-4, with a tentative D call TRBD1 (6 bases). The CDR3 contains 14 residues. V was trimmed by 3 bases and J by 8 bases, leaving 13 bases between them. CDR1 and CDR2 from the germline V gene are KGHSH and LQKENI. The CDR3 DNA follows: TGTGCCAGCTCACCCAGTCGGCAGGGGGAAAAACTGTTTTTT. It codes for CASSPSRQGEKLFF.

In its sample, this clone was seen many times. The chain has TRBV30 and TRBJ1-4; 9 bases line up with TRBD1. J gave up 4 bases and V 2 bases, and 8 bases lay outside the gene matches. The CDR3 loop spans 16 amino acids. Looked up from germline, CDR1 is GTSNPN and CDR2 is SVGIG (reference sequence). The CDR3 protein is CAWSSPGQGYNEKLFF. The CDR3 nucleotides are TGTGCCTGGAGTTCCCCCGGACAGGGGTATAATGAAAAACTGTTTTTT.

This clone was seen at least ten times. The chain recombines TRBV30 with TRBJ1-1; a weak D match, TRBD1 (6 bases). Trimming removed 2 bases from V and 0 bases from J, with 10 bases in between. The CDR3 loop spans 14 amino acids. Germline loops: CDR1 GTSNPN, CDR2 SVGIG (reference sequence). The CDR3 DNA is TGTGCCTGGAGTAGGGGGACGATGAACACTGAAGCTTTCTTT. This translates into CAWSRGTMNTEAFF.

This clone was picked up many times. CDR3 in DNA: TGTGCCAGCAGTGAACCCGCCGGGGGGCTCCCGGTCCACAATGAGCAGTTCTTC. Residues: CASSEPAGGLPVHNEQFF. The V call is TRBV6-1, the J call TRBJ2-1, with TRBD2 as a possible D gene (7 bases). The CDR3 loop spans 18 amino acids. Between the trimmed V and J ends, which lost 2 bases and 5 bases, there was a span of 22 bases. The germline V gene has CDR1 MNHNS and CDR2 SASEGT.

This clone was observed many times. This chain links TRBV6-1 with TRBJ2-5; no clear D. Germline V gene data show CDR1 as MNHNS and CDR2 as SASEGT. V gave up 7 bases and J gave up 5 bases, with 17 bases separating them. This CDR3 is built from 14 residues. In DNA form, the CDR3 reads TGTGCCAGCACTCTCGTCCGCCCCCTGGAGACCCAGTACTTC. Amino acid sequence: CASTLVRPLETQYF.

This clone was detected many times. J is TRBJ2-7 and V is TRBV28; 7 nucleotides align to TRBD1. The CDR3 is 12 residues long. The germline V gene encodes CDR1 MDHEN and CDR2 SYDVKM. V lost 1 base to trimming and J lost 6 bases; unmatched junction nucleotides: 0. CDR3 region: CASSLSGGEQYF. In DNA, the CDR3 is TGTGCCAGCAGTTTATCAGGGGGCGAGCAGTACTTC. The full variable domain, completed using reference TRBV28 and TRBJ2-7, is DVKVTQSSRYLVKRTGEKVFLECVQDMDHENMFWYRQDPGLGLRLIYFSYDVKMKEKGDIPEGYSVSREKKERFSLILESASTNQTSMYLCASSLSGGEQYFGPGTRLTVT.

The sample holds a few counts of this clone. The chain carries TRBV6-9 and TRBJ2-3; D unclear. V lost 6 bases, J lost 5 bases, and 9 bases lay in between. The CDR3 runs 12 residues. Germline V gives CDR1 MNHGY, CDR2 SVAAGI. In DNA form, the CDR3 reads TGTGCCAGCAGCTTATACCTAGATACGCAGTATTTT. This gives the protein CASSLYLDTQYF.

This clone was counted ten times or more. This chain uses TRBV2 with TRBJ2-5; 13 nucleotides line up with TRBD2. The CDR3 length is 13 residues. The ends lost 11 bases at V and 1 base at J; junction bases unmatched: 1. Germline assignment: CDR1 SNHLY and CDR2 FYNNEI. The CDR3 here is CAGTSGIQETQYF. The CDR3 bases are TGTGCCGGGACTAGCGGGATCCAAGAGACCCAGTACTTC.

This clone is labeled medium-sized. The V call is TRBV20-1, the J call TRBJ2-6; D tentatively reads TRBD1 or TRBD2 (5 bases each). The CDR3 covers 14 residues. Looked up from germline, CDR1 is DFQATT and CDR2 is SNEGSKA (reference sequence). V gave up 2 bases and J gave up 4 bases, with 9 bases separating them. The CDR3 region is CSARSGAGANVLTF. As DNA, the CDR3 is TGCAGTGCTAGATCCGGGGCCGGGGCCAACGTCCTGACTTTC.